This T cell receptor beta chain is drawn from a study of blood T cell repertoires in COVID-19. Per the germline V gene, CDR1 is SGHKS and CDR2 is YYEKEE (reference sequence). The junction had 7 bases not matched to a gene; V was cut back by 4 bases and J by 4 bases. The CDR3 length is 16 residues. Study processing details: Amplification of reference gene primers was used by the study to estimate nucleated cell counts. Some clones are missing from TCRdb's copy, which holds only in-frame ones; the method was immunoSEQ multiplex PCR. V, J and clone size derive from that table, while D and trimming were established from the DNA sequence. The data show about 140,000 clones, roughly 81% seen once.

The receptor's source is a woman in her fifties or sixties with active or convalescent COVID-19. The sequencing input was peripheral blood. The chain couples TRBV5-5 to TRBJ1-3; TRBD1 aligns across 11 bases. The CDR3 spells CASSLDRGLMGNTIYF. The CDR3 nucleotides are TGTGCCAGCAGCCTGGACAGGGGGCTTATGGGAAACACCATATATTTT.